What follows are 22 T cell receptor beta chains derived from one specimen sequenced in a study of blood T cell repertoires in COVID-19. Sequencing was performed with immunoSEQ multiplex PCR; in TCRdb, only in-frame clones are kept and a portion is missing. Counted here are about 160,000 clones, about 84% occurring once; the ten biggest clones make up approximately 6%. Sequenced sample: PBMCs or T cells enriched from blood (not recorded which). The origin of the receptors is a man aged 40-55 years who had recovered from COVID-19.

This rearrangement joins TRBV7-9 to TRBJ1-2, with a tentative D call TRBD1 (6 bases). Germline CDR1 and CDR2: SEHNR and FQNEAQ (reference sequence). The CDR3 is 13 amino acids. V lost 1 base, J lost 6 bases, and 9 bases lay in between. The CDR3 DNA reads as TGTGCCAGCAGCTTAGGGGACACGAATGGCTACACCTTC. Amino acid sequence: CASSLGDTNGYTF.

The chain has TRBV27 and TRBJ2-5, with a weak D call TRBD1 (6 bases). The CDR3 totals 16 residues. Germline loops: CDR1 MNHEY, CDR2 SMNVEV (reference sequence). The V and J ends lost 6 bases and 4 bases respectively, with 21 bases between them. The CDR3 nucleotides read TGTGCCAGCAGGCAAACGGCAGGGGCGCCCCCAGAGACCCAGTACTTC. Its translation: CASRQTAGAPPETQYF.

The chain joins TRBV7-3 to TRBJ1-1; TRBD1 is a possible D gene (5 bases). V was trimmed by 1 base and J by 1 base, leaving 16 bases between them. Looked up from germline, CDR1 is SGHTA and CDR2 is FQGTGA. The CDR3 loop spans 17 amino acids. The CDR3 DNA sequence: TGTGCCAGCAGCTTAAGGGGCCTCCGACGGCGGAACACTGAAGCTTTCTTT. It codes for CASSLRGLRRRNTEAFF.

The chain recombines TRBV3-1 (or the pseudogene TRBV3-2) with TRBJ2-3; 10 bases agree with TRBD2. The CDR3 runs to 15 residues. V trimming: 4 bases; J trimming: 2 bases; junction bases outside the gene matches: 3. The germline V gene encodes CDR1 LGHDT and CDR2 YNNKEL (reference sequence). CDR3 loop: CASSLLAGYTDTQYF. DNA of the CDR3: TGTGCCAGCAGCCTACTAGCGGGGTACACAGATACGCAGTATTTT.

The CDR3: CATSERSEQYV. The CDR3 DNA reads TGTGCCACCAGTGAGCGTTCCGAGCAGTACGTC. This rearrangement joins TRBV24-1 to TRBJ2-7, with D unclear. This CDR3 region has 11 residues. Trimming removed 4 bases from V and 6 bases from J, with 6 bases in between. CDR1 and CDR2 from the germline V gene are KGHDR and SFDVKD.

This chain connects TRBV7-3 to TRBJ2-3; perhaps TRBD2 as D (6 bases). The ends were cut back, 4 bases at V and 11 bases at J, with 10 bases in the middle. The CDR3 has 11 amino acids. Germline V lookup: CDR1 SGHTA, CDR2 FQGTGA. The CDR3 is CASSSGLGQYF. The CDR3, as DNA: TGTGCCAGCAGCTCGGGACTGGGGCAGTATTTT. The full variable domain, its missing parts supplied by reference TRBV7-3 and TRBJ2-3, is GAGVSQTPSNKVTEKGKYVELRCDPISGHTALYWYRQSLGQGPEFLIYFQGTGAADDSGLPNDRFFAVRPEGSVSTLKIQRTERGDSAVYLCASSSGLGQYFGPGTRLTVL.

V gene TRBV21-1 combines with J gene TRBJ2-6; the D call in the table, TRBD1, was not verified against the DNA. TRBV21-1 has pseudogene status. The CDR3 spans 18 residues. In nucleotides, the CDR3 is TGTGCCAGCAGCGACTCGGGACAGGGGGCGCCTGGGGCCAACGTCCTGACTTTC. Protein: CASSDSGQGAPGANVLTF.

J is TRBJ2-5 and V is TRBV5-1; TRBD2 matches at 13 bases. From germline, CDR1 is SGHRS and CDR2 YFSETQ. The CDR3 runs 18 residues. The trim removed 4 bases at V and 5 bases at J, leaving 14 bases unmatched. CDR3 residues: CASSPGTSGANGWETQYF. CDR3 sequence (DNA): TGCGCCAGCAGCCCCGGGACTAGCGGGGCCAATGGATGGGAGACCCAGTACTTC.

This clone occurred once. This chain connects TRBV19 to TRBJ2-4; TRBD2 might be the D (5 bases). CDR3 size: 17 residues. Trimming cost V 6 bases and J 1 base, with 19 bases left between them. Germline CDR1 LNHDA, CDR2 SQIVND (reference sequence). The CDR3 protein is CASRPPFRGEAKNIQYF. CDR3 DNA sequence: TGTGCCAGTAGGCCCCCTTTTCGGGGAGAGGCCAAAAACATTCAGTACTTC.

This clone turned up a few times. This sequence joins TRBV7-3 and TRBJ2-1; TRBD2 agrees at 9 bases. This CDR3 comprises 16 residues. Trimming cost V 5 bases and J 6 bases; bases outside gene matches: 11. In germline, CDR1 is SGHTA, CDR2 FQGTGA. The CDR3 DNA follows: TGTGCCAGCAGCCTCCCGGGAGCGGGGGGCCTCAATGAGCAGTTCTTC. Translating gives CASSLPGAGGLNEQFF.

This chain connects TRBV9 to TRBJ1-3; 7 nucleotides agree with TRBD1. The V segment lost 4 bases and the J segment 0 bases; nucleotides outside the gene matches: 13. The V gene's germline CDR1 is SGDLS and CDR2 YYNGEE. The CDR3 extends over 18 amino acids. The CDR3: CASSPTLLDRDSGNTIYF. The CDR3 DNA sequence: TGTGCCAGCAGCCCAACGCTCCTAGACAGGGACTCTGGAAACACCATATATTTT.

The gene calls are TRBV9 and TRBJ2-1; D is perhaps TRBD1 (6 bases). V was clipped by 4 bases and J by 6 bases, with 14 bases between them. CDR3 length: 14 amino acids. Per germline, CDR1 SGDLS and CDR2 YYNGEE. CDR3 in DNA: TGTGCCAGCAGCTTATCCGGACAGCCCAATGAGCAGTTCTTC. This gives the protein CASSLSGQPNEQFF.

CDR3 DNA: TGTGCCAGCAGTACGGGCGGGGGGGCCACAGATACGCAGTATTTT. Translated, it gives CASSTGGGATDTQYF. This chain links TRBV6-2 or TRBV6-3 with TRBJ2-3, with TRBD2 identical over 9 bases. Trimming took 5 bases from V and 2 from J; bases not matched to a gene: 5. Per germline, CDR1 MNHEY and CDR2 SVGEGT. The CDR3 is 15 amino acids.

CDR3 nucleotide sequence: TGTGCCAGCAGCTTAGTGTCACAGGGGACTAATGAAAAACTGTTTTTT. This translates into CASSLVSQGTNEKLFF. The rearrangement uses TRBV7-9 and TRBJ1-4, with 7 bases lining up with TRBD1. The CDR3 runs 16 residues. J lost 2 bases, V lost 1 base, and 4 bases had no gene match. Germline loops: CDR1 SEHNR, CDR2 FQNEAQ (reference sequence).

The chain couples TRBV10-1 to TRBJ1-5; D is possibly TRBD1 (6 bases). CDR3 size: 13 residues. In germline, CDR1 is WNHNN, CDR2 SYGVQD (reference sequence). The V gene lost 8 bases and the J gene lost 6 bases, with 14 bases spanning the gap. The CDR3 sequence: CASSDRSGQPQHF. DNA for the CDR3: TGCGCCAGCTCGGACAGATCGGGTCAGCCCCAGCATTTT.

This chain links TRBV4-2 with TRBJ1-2; 7 bases match TRBD1. V was pared by 3 bases and J by 3 bases, with 7 bases of the junction left unmatched. Germline V gene lookup returns CDR1 LGHNA and CDR2 YNFKEQ. The CDR3 runs to 15 residues. CDR3 residues: CASSQESGTDYGYTF. CDR3 sequence (DNA): TGTGCCAGCAGCCAGGAGTCCGGGACAGACTATGGCTACACCTTC.

CDR3 nucleotide sequence: TGTGCCAGCTCACGGGGACATCCGGCTGAAGCTTTCTTT. Its protein is CASSRGHPAEAFF. V usage is TRBV18 and J usage is TRBJ1-1, with a tentative D call TRBD1 (6 bases). Germline lookup yields CDR1 KGHSH and CDR2 LQKENI. V was trimmed by 4 bases and J by 6 bases, leaving 12 bases between them. This CDR3 spans 13 amino acids.

The chain couples TRBV30 to TRBJ1-6; D unclear. Germline V gene sequence: CDR1 GTSNPN, CDR2 SVGIG (reference sequence). Trimming pared 2 bases from V and 0 bases from J, leaving 11 bases between. The CDR3 sequence is 16 residues long. CDR3 amino acids: CAWSPEGSSYNSPLHF. The CDR3 DNA sequence: TGTGCCTGGAGTCCAGAGGGTAGCTCCTATAATTCACCCCTCCACTTT.

This chain links TRBV5-4 with TRBJ1-4; tentative D call: TRBD1 (5 bases). The germline V gene has CDR1 SGHNT and CDR2 YYREEE (reference sequence). The CDR3 is 13 residues long. V lost 4 bases to trimming and J lost 8 bases, with 12 bases between them. Here the CDR3 reads CASSVTEKEKLFF. In DNA form, the CDR3 reads TGTGCCAGCAGCGTGACAGAAAAAGAAAAACTGTTTTTT.

The J gene is TRBJ1-2, the V gene TRBV5-6; unclear D gene. V was clipped by 0 bases and J by 0 bases, with 12 bases between them. Germline values: CDR1 SGHDT, CDR2 YYEEEE. The CDR3 runs to 16 residues. The CDR3 sequence is CASSLGRRIANYGYTF. The CDR3 bases are TGTGCCAGCAGCTTGGGTCGTCGTATCGCTAACTATGGCTACACCTTC.

The chain uses TRBV10-3 and TRBJ1-2, with D unresolved. V gave up 9 bases and J gave up 2 bases, with 22 bases separating them. The germline CDR1 and CDR2 sequences are ENHRY and SYGVKD. This CDR3 contains 16 residues. CDR3 residues: CAMSPGREALNYGYTF. CDR3 bases: TGTGCCATGTCGCCGGGGAGGGAGGCCCTGAACTATGGCTACACCTTC.

CDR3 amino acids: CASSPTTRENTGELFF. CDR3 in DNA: TGTGCCAGCAGTCCTACGACCAGGGAGAACACCGGGGAGCTGTTTTTT. V and J are TRBV7-9 and TRBJ2-2; D might be TRBD1 (5 bases). V lost 6 bases, J lost 1 base, and 15 bases lay in between. Per germline, CDR1 SEHNR and CDR2 FQNEAQ (reference sequence). The CDR3 consists of 16 residues.